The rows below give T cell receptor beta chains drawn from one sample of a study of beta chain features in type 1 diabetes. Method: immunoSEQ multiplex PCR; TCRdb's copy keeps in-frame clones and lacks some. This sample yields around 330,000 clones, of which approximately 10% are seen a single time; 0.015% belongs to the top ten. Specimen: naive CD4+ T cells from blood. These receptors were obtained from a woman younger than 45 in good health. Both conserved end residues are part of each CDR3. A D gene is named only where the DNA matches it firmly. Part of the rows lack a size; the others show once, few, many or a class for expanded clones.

CDR3aa: CASSQGLAGTAETQYF; CDR3nt: TGCGCCAGCAGCCAAGGACTAGCGGGAACGGCAGAGACCCAGTACTTC; abundance: few; d_gene: TRBD2; len: 16; v_gene: TRBV4-3; j_gene: TRBJ2-5
CDR3aa: CASSLLQGDGYTF; CDR3nt: TGTGCCAGCAGCTTACTACAGGGGGATGGCTACACCTTC; abundance: -; d_gene: TRBD1; len: 13; v_gene: TRBV7-9; j_gene: TRBJ1-2
CDR3aa: CASSLLAGSSYNEQFF; CDR3nt: TGTGCCAGCAGCTTATTAGCGGGGAGCTCCTACAATGAGCAGTTCTTC; abundance: few; d_gene: TRBD2; len: 16; v_gene: TRBV7-2; j_gene: TRBJ2-1
CDR3aa: CASSHPPGTGGWGAFF; CDR3nt: TGCGCCAGCAGCCATCCCCCAGGGACAGGGGGATGGGGAGCTTTCTTT; abundance: few; d_gene: TRBD1; len: 16; v_gene: TRBV4-1; j_gene: TRBJ1-1
CDR3aa: CASLRQGRDYEQYF; CDR3nt: TGCGCCAGCCTTAGACAGGGTCGCGACTACGAGCAGTACTTC; abundance: few; d_gene: TRBD1; len: 14; v_gene: TRBV5-1; j_gene: TRBJ2-7
CDR3aa: CAWNSGQGGYGYTF; CDR3nt: TGTGCCTGGAACTCCGGACAGGGTGGCTATGGCTACACCTTC; abundance: -; d_gene: TRBD1; len: 14; v_gene: TRBV30; j_gene: TRBJ1-2
CDR3aa: CASSQDTGLSGNTIYF; CDR3nt: TGCGCCAGCAGCCAAGATACGGGTCTCTCAGGAAACACCATATATTTT; abundance: -; d_gene: -; len: 16; v_gene: TRBV4-3; j_gene: TRBJ1-3
CDR3aa: CASSYVAAGQETQYF; CDR3nt: TGTGCCAGCAGTTATGTGGCAGCGGGCCAAGAGACCCAGTACTTC; abundance: -; d_gene: -; len: 15; v_gene: TRBV6-5; j_gene: TRBJ2-5
CDR3aa: CASSPNMWRGFYNEQFF; CDR3nt: TGCGCCAGCAGCCCGAACATGTGGCGGGGGTTTTACAATGAGCAGTTCTTC; abundance: -; d_gene: TRBD2; len: 17; v_gene: TRBV5-1; j_gene: TRBJ2-1
CDR3aa: CASSLFQSTSGGREQFF; CDR3nt: TGTGCCAGCAGCTTGTTTCAGAGCACTAGCGGGGGAAGGGAGCAGTTCTTC; abundance: -; d_gene: TRBD2; len: 17; v_gene: TRBV5-8; j_gene: TRBJ2-1
CDR3aa: CASSFGSSRANYGYTF; CDR3nt: TGTGCCAGCAGCTTTGGGTCTTCTAGAGCTAACTATGGCTACACCTTC; abundance: -; d_gene: -; len: 16; v_gene: TRBV7-9; j_gene: TRBJ1-2
CDR3aa: CASSKGTSGASYNEQFF; CDR3nt: TGTGCCAGTAGTAAAGGGACTAGCGGGGCCTCCTACAATGAGCAGTTCTTC; abundance: -; d_gene: TRBD2; len: 17; v_gene: TRBV19; j_gene: TRBJ2-1
CDR3aa: CASSLSIAGGTDTQYF; CDR3nt: TGTGCCAGCAGCTTATCTATCGCGGGAGGCACAGATACGCAGTATTTT; abundance: -; d_gene: TRBD2; len: 16; v_gene: TRBV7-3; j_gene: TRBJ2-3
CDR3aa: CSVDSWTGPGYTF; CDR3nt: TGCAGCGTTGACTCTTGGACAGGGCCCGGCTACACCTTC; abundance: -; d_gene: TRBD1; len: 13; v_gene: TRBV29-1; j_gene: TRBJ1-2
CDR3aa: CASSTPGLAGYEQFF; CDR3nt: TGTGCCAGCTCGACTCCGGGACTAGCGGGCTATGAGCAGTTCTTC; abundance: -; d_gene: TRBD2; len: 15; v_gene: TRBV18; j_gene: TRBJ2-1
CDR3aa: CASSFRQNNEQFF; CDR3nt: TGTGCCAGCAGCTTTAGACAGAACAATGAGCAGTTCTTC; abundance: -; d_gene: -; len: 13; v_gene: TRBV5-4; j_gene: TRBJ2-1
CDR3aa: CASSLGQANQPQHF; CDR3nt: TGTGCCAGCAGCTTAGGACAGGCAAATCAGCCCCAGCATTTT; abundance: -; d_gene: -; len: 14; v_gene: TRBV11-2; j_gene: TRBJ1-5
CDR3aa: CAWTSGSNNEQFF; CDR3nt: TGTGCCTGGACTAGCGGGAGTAACAATGAGCAGTTCTTC; abundance: few; d_gene: TRBD2; len: 13; v_gene: TRBV30; j_gene: TRBJ2-1
CDR3aa: CASSHVTSSGANVLTF; CDR3nt: TGTGCCAGCAGCCACGTAACAAGCTCTGGGGCCAACGTCCTGACTTTC; abundance: few; d_gene: -; len: 16; v_gene: TRBV14; j_gene: TRBJ2-6
CDR3aa: CASSLDGVRREKLFF; CDR3nt: TGTGCCAGCAGCTTAGACGGGGTTCGGCGTGAAAAACTGTTTTTT; abundance: -; d_gene: -; len: 15; v_gene: TRBV7-6; j_gene: TRBJ1-4
CDR3aa: CASSFLAGPYNEQFF; CDR3nt: TGTGCCAGCAGCTTCCTGGCGGGACCCTACAATGAGCAGTTCTTC; abundance: few; d_gene: -; len: 15; v_gene: TRBV7-2; j_gene: TRBJ2-1
CDR3aa: CASSFTGTDSYNEQFF; CDR3nt: TGTGCCAGCAGCTTCACCGGGACAGACTCCTACAATGAGCAGTTCTTC; abundance: -; d_gene: TRBD1; len: 16; v_gene: TRBV7-2; j_gene: TRBJ2-1
CDR3aa: CASRGTAYGYTF; CDR3nt: TGCGCCTCCCGTGGGACAGCCTATGGCTACACCTTC; abundance: -; d_gene: TRBD1; len: 12; v_gene: TRBV6-6; j_gene: TRBJ1-2
CDR3aa: CASSLVGVLETQYF; CDR3nt: TGTGCCAGCAGTTTAGTAGGGGTCTTGGAGACCCAGTACTTC; abundance: few; d_gene: -; len: 14; v_gene: TRBV28; j_gene: TRBJ2-5
CDR3aa: CARNPAGTRYEQYF; CDR3nt: TGTGCCAGAAACCCAGCGGGTACGCGGTACGAGCAGTACTTC; abundance: few; d_gene: -; len: 14; v_gene: TRBV7-5; j_gene: TRBJ2-7
CDR3aa: CASSYSGADSYEQYF; CDR3nt: TGTGCCAGCAGTTACAGTGGTGCAGATTCCTACGAGCAGTACTTC; abundance: few; d_gene: -; len: 15; v_gene: TRBV6-5; j_gene: TRBJ2-7
CDR3aa: CATSGGQGAYGYTF; CDR3nt: TGTGCCACCAGCGGTGGACAGGGGGCATATGGCTACACCTTC; abundance: -; d_gene: TRBD1; len: 14; v_gene: TRBV15; j_gene: TRBJ1-2
CDR3aa: CASSVEVSAEAFF; CDR3nt: TGTGCCAGCAGTGTTGAGGTTTCGGCTGAAGCTTTCTTT; abundance: -; d_gene: -; len: 13; v_gene: TRBV2; j_gene: TRBJ1-1
CDR3aa: CASSLLAGSDTQYF; CDR3nt: TGTGCCAGCAGCTTACTGGCGGGAAGTGATACGCAGTATTTT; abundance: few; d_gene: -; len: 14; v_gene: TRBV7-9; j_gene: TRBJ2-3
CDR3aa: CASSRQQGTGELFF; CDR3nt: TGCGCCAGCAGCAGGCAACAGGGTACCGGGGAGCTGTTTTTT; abundance: few; d_gene: -; len: 14; v_gene: TRBV5-1; j_gene: TRBJ2-2
CDR3aa: CASSSTWTSGLGKNIQYF; CDR3nt: TGTGCCAGCAGCTCGACCTGGACTAGCGGATTGGGCAAAAACATTCAGTACTTC; abundance: many; d_gene: TRBD2; len: 18; v_gene: TRBV7-9; j_gene: TRBJ2-4
CDR3aa: CASSLAGGHSTDTQYF; CDR3nt: TGTGCCAGCAGCCTAGCGGGAGGCCACAGCACAGATACGCAGTATTTT; abundance: -; d_gene: TRBD2; len: 16; v_gene: TRBV7-9; j_gene: TRBJ2-3
CDR3aa: CASSLAGGGKGIHF; CDR3nt: TGTGCCAGCAGCTTAGCGGGAGGCGGGAAGGGCATCCATTTT; abundance: few; d_gene: -; len: 14; v_gene: TRBV7-6; j_gene: TRBJ1-5
CDR3aa: CASSIGRGDRSNQPQHF; CDR3nt: TGTGCCAGTAGTATCGGAAGGGGGGACAGATCCAATCAGCCCCAGCATTTT; abundance: few; d_gene: TRBD1; len: 17; v_gene: TRBV19; j_gene: TRBJ1-5
CDR3aa: CASSISSGGFGYTF; CDR3nt: TGTGCCAGTAGTATATCATCGGGGGGTTTCGGCTACACCTTC; abundance: few; d_gene: -; len: 14; v_gene: TRBV19; j_gene: TRBJ1-2
CDR3aa: CASSLVSGSTDTQYF; CDR3nt: TGTGCCAGCAGCTTAGTAAGCGGTAGCACAGATACGCAGTATTTT; abundance: -; d_gene: -; len: 15; v_gene: TRBV7-2; j_gene: TRBJ2-3
CDR3aa: CASRTSGLQETQYF; CDR3nt: TGTGCCAGCAGGACTAGCGGGCTCCAAGAGACCCAGTACTTC; abundance: -; d_gene: TRBD2; len: 14; v_gene: TRBV27; j_gene: TRBJ2-5
CDR3aa: CASSRALQGASYEQYF; CDR3nt: TGCGCCAGCAGCCGAGCCCTACAGGGGGCTTCCTACGAGCAGTACTTC; abundance: -; d_gene: TRBD1; len: 16; v_gene: TRBV4-3; j_gene: TRBJ2-7
CDR3aa: CASSKRTSLMFYEQFF; CDR3nt: TGTGCCAGCAGCAAAAGGACTAGCCTTATGTTCTATGAGCAGTTCTTC; abundance: few; d_gene: TRBD2; len: 16; v_gene: TRBV13; j_gene: TRBJ2-1
CDR3aa: CASSLWDREGTDTQYF; CDR3nt: TGTGCCAGCAGTTTATGGGACAGGGAAGGGACAGATACGCAGTATTTT; abundance: -; d_gene: TRBD1; len: 16; v_gene: TRBV28; j_gene: TRBJ2-3
CDR3aa: CASSPAGGPGELFF; CDR3nt: TGTGCCAGCAGCCCAGCGGGAGGACCCGGGGAGCTGTTTTTT; abundance: few; d_gene: TRBD2; len: 14; v_gene: TRBV13; j_gene: TRBJ2-2
CDR3aa: CASSFTDDQPQHF; CDR3nt: TGTGCCAGTAGTTTTACAGACGATCAGCCCCAGCATTTT; abundance: -; d_gene: -; len: 13; v_gene: TRBV19; j_gene: TRBJ1-5
CDR3aa: CASSLRLAAFRDTQYF; CDR3nt: TGTGCCAGCAGCTTGCGTCTAGCGGCCTTCAGGGATACGCAGTATTTT; abundance: -; d_gene: TRBD2; len: 16; v_gene: TRBV7-2; j_gene: TRBJ2-3
CDR3aa: CASSPIPTGSRELFF; CDR3nt: TGTGCCAGCAGTCCCATTCCGACAGGAAGCCGGGAGCTGTTTTTT; abundance: few; d_gene: -; len: 15; v_gene: TRBV6-5; j_gene: TRBJ2-2
CDR3aa: CASSSVLRGRPDTQYF; CDR3nt: TGTGCCAGCAGCTCTGTTTTAAGGGGGCGGCCGGATACGCAGTATTTT; abundance: -; d_gene: TRBD1; len: 16; v_gene: TRBV7-9; j_gene: TRBJ2-3
CDR3aa: CASKGEWHEQYF; CDR3nt: TGTGCCAGCAAGGGAGAATGGCACGAGCAGTACTTC; abundance: few; d_gene: -; len: 12; v_gene: TRBV28; j_gene: TRBJ2-7
CDR3aa: CASSEQGVTEAFF; CDR3nt: TGTGCCAGCAGTGAACAGGGTGTAACTGAAGCTTTCTTT; abundance: -; d_gene: -; len: 13; v_gene: TRBV27; j_gene: TRBJ1-1
CDR3aa: CASSVDRDDSGRFYEQYF; CDR3nt: TGTGCCAGCAGCGTAGATCGGGACGATAGCGGGAGATTCTACGAGCAGTACTTC; abundance: few; d_gene: TRBD2; len: 18; v_gene: TRBV9; j_gene: TRBJ2-7
CDR3aa: CASSLSWTPGANVLTF; CDR3nt: TGTGCCAGCAGCTTAAGTTGGACTCCTGGGGCCAACGTCCTGACTTTC; abundance: few; d_gene: -; len: 16; v_gene: TRBV7-3; j_gene: TRBJ2-6
CDR3aa: CAWNEGDTQPQHF; CDR3nt: TGTGCCTGGAACGAGGGGGATACTCAGCCCCAGCATTTT; abundance: -; d_gene: -; len: 13; v_gene: TRBV30; j_gene: TRBJ1-5
CDR3aa: CASSAGTSEETQYF; CDR3nt: TGTGCCAGCAGTGCCGGGACAAGTGAAGAGACCCAGTACTTC; abundance: few; d_gene: -; len: 14; v_gene: TRBV2; j_gene: TRBJ2-5
CDR3aa: CASSEQGYGYTF; CDR3nt: TGTGCCAGCAGTGAACAGGGGTATGGCTACACCTTC; abundance: -; d_gene: -; len: 12; v_gene: TRBV2; j_gene: TRBJ1-2
CDR3aa: CAKTLHGSNEQFF; CDR3nt: TGTGCCAAGACCCTTCACGGGAGCAATGAGCAGTTCTTC; abundance: -; d_gene: -; len: 13; v_gene: TRBV6-1; j_gene: TRBJ2-1
CDR3aa: CAWRPGLAVTGELFF; CDR3nt: TGTGCCTGGAGGCCGGGACTAGCGGTCACCGGGGAGCTGTTTTTT; abundance: -; d_gene: TRBD2; len: 15; v_gene: TRBV30; j_gene: TRBJ2-2